The next 12 T cell receptor beta chains were all read from a single sample in a study of Ad26.COV2.S vaccination and SARS-CoV-2 variants. The assay was immunoSEQ multiplex PCR, and TCRdb's table has in-frame clones only and misses some. The sample shows about 680,000 clones, roughly 90% of them seen only once. Treatment denoted: 15 to 20 received Ad26.COV2.S at low or high dose, single or two shots; about 5 received placebo; per-sample allocation not given. At day 63 after the first vaccine or placebo injection, samples were drawn. The sample in question was peripheral blood, obtained in a trial of Ad26.COV2.S vaccine versus placebo. The receptors originated from a person between 18 and 65 years old who received the Ad26.COV2.S COVID-19 vaccine or a placebo.

The J gene is TRBJ1-2, the V gene TRBV21-1; TRBD1, the table's D call, lacks a check against the DNA. TRBV21-1 is a pseudogene segment. This CDR3 has 14 residues. DNA for the CDR3: TGTGCCAGCAGCAAATGGAAGGGGGACTATGGCTACACCTTC. Amino acids: CASSKWKGDYGYTF.

The J gene is TRBJ1-6, the V gene TRBV6-1; tentatively, D is TRBD1 (5 bases). The ends were cut back, 4 bases at V and 7 bases at J, with 17 bases in the middle. Germline CDR1 reads MNHNS; CDR2 reads SASEGT. There are 16 residues in the CDR3. The CDR3 DNA reads TGTGCCAGCAGTGGATTCGCGGGACTCAGAAATTCACCCCTCCACTTT. Protein product: CASSGFAGLRNSPLHF.

As for this clone: A junction boundary mismatches the germline segment, possibly from a read error. The gene calls are TRBV3-1 (or the pseudogene TRBV3-2) and TRBJ2-1; D tentatively reads TRBD1 or TRBD2 (5 bases each). Germline V gene data show CDR1 as LGHDT and CDR2 as YNNKEL (reference sequence). This CDR3 has 12 amino acids. The CDR3 is CASSQDVGPRIF. CDR3 sequence (DNA): TGTGCCAGCAGCCAAGATGTGGGACCGCGGATCTTC.

The chain employs TRBV5-1 and TRBJ1-1; D is perhaps TRBD1 (5 bases). This CDR3 comprises 16 residues. Germline CDR1 and CDR2: SGHRS and YFSETQ. Trimming stripped 1 base from V and 4 bases from J, with 17 bases between. CDR3 in amino acids: CASSLNLQEKLTEAFF. The CDR3 nucleotides are TGCGCCAGCAGCTTGAACCTACAGGAGAAACTCACTGAAGCTTTCTTT.

The V call is TRBV27, the J call TRBJ1-5, with 10 bases matching TRBD1. With 2 bases clipped from V and 6 bases from J, the junction kept 10 bases outside the gene matches. Germline loops: CDR1 MNHEY, CDR2 SMNVEV (reference sequence). The CDR3 totals 17 residues. The DNA of the CDR3 is TGTGCCAGCAGTTTAAGGGTGGGGACAGGGGTGTTTCAGCCCCAGCATTTT. It encodes CASSLRVGTGVFQPQHF.

V usage is TRBV5-5 and J usage is TRBJ2-1, with 15 bases identical to TRBD2. After removal of 3 bases from V and 10 bases from J, the junction contained 2 bases not matched to a gene. The CDR3 has 14 amino acids. Germline V gene lookup returns CDR1 SGHKS and CDR2 YYEKEE (reference sequence). CDR3 protein: CASSSGTSGGEQFF. The CDR3 bases are TGTGCCAGCAGCTCCGGGACTAGCGGGGGGGAGCAGTTCTTC. The complete variable domain, with remaining parts taken from reference TRBV5-5 and TRBJ2-1, reads DAGVTQSPTHLIKTRGQQVTLRCSPISGHKSVSWYQQVLGQGPQFIFQYYEKEERGRGNFPDRFSARQFPNYSSELNVNALLLGDSALYLCASSSGTSGGEQFFGPGTRLTVL.

V and J are TRBV10-2 and TRBJ1-5, with 8 bases fitting TRBD1. This CDR3 is 18 amino acids long. Germline V gene data show CDR1 as WSHSY and CDR2 as SAAADI. V was clipped by 1 base and J by 7 bases; unmatched bases: 15. The CDR3 nucleotides are TGCGCCAGCAGTGAGTGGGGACAGGAAATAATCAAGGGGCAGCCCCAGCATTTT. As protein: CASSEWGQEIIKGQPQHF.

With regard to this clone: An end of the junction differs from the germline gene, which may be a read error. This chain links TRBV15 with TRBJ1-4; TRBD1 agrees at 7 bases. The CDR3 consists of 16 residues. From germline, CDR1 is LNHNV and CDR2 YYDKDF (reference sequence). DNA for the CDR3: TGTGCCACCGGCAGAAACAGGGGAGCTACTAATGAAAAACTGTTTTTT. The encoded protein is CATGRNRGATNEKLFF.

The chain is built from TRBV7-9 and TRBJ1-2; D is ambiguous. The CDR3 totals 15 residues. Germline CDR1 SEHNR, CDR2 FQNEAQ (reference sequence). Trimming took off 0 bases at V and 4 bases at J, with 12 bases between the two ends. CDR3 DNA: TGTGCCAGCAGCTTAGCCTCGGAGGGTGGCTATGGCTACACCTTC. It is translated as CASSLASEGGYGYTF. The entire variable domain, with the rest obtained from reference TRBV7-9 and TRBJ1-2, is as follows: DTGVSQNPRHKITKRGQNVTFRCDPISEHNRLYWYRQTLGQGPEFLTYFQNEAQLEKSRLLSDRFSAERPKGSFSTLEIQRTEQGDSAMYLCASSLASEGGYGYTFGSGTRLTVV.

The V and J genes are TRBV27 and TRBJ2-1; 8 nucleotides match TRBD1. CDR1 is MNHEY, CDR2 SMNVEV, per germline (reference sequence). The CDR3 loop spans 16 amino acids. The V gene end was trimmed by 7 bases and the J gene end by 9 bases; junction bases not matched to a gene: 17. CDR3 nucleotide sequence: TGTGCCAGCACTCCCCAGACAGGGGATACTTCGAGTGAGCAGTTCTTC. It yields the protein CASTPQTGDTSSEQFF.

The genes are TRBV6-5 and TRBJ1-5, with 8 bases matching TRBD1. J gave up 6 bases and V 6 bases, and 4 bases lay outside the gene matches. The CDR3 length is 13 residues. The germline gives CDR1 MNHEY, CDR2 SVGAGI. The CDR3: CASRQDRAQPQHF. DNA for the CDR3: TGTGCCAGCAGACAGGACAGGGCTCAGCCCCAGCATTTT.

About this clone itself: The junction shows a germline mismatch at one end, possibly a read error. The chain combines TRBV7-7 with TRBJ2-3; 7 nucleotides agree with TRBD2. The CDR3 spans 14 residues. Germline lookup yields CDR1 SSHAT and CDR2 FNYEAQ (reference sequence). CDR3 sequence: CASSRDYNTDTQYF. CDR3 sequence (DNA): TGTGCTAGCAGCCGGGACTACAACACAGATACGCAGTATTTT. Looking up the rest from reference TRBV7-7 and TRBJ2-3 gives the full variable domain: GAGVSQSPRYKVTKRGQDVTLRCDPISSHATLYWYQQALGQGPEFLTYFNYEAQPDKSGLPSDRFSAERPEGSISTLTIQRTEQRDSAMYRCASSRDYNTDTQYFGPGTRLTVL.